Described below is a single TCR beta chain sequence and its context. The data were obtained in a study of blood T cell repertoires in COVID-19. In the original processing: Nucleated cell number was recorded as an estimate derived from reference gene primer amplification. Clones were sequenced by immunoSEQ multiplex PCR, and TCRdb holds only the in-frame ones, with some missing. For V, J and clone size, that table is used; D and trimming come from the DNA. There are a few hundred thousand clones in the sample; roughly 80% occur only once, and about 9.6% lies in the top ten. The TCR sequence derives from an older man with acute or convalescent COVID-19. The sequencing sample was made of peripheral blood.

CDR3 loop: CASSKQVSNEQFF. CDR3 sequence (DNA): TGTGCCAGCAGCAAACAGGTATCCAATGAGCAGTTCTTC. The V gene is TRBV6-5, the J gene TRBJ2-1; possibly TRBD1 for D (5 bases). The CDR3 is 13 residues long. The ends were cut back, 6 bases at V and 6 bases at J, with 12 bases in the middle. The germline V gene encodes CDR1 MNHEY and CDR2 SVGAGI.